This entry features one TCR beta chain sequence. The antigen is not known. These data belong to a study of Tregs in tolerant kidney transplant recipients. Mixed chimerism was transient after nonmyeloablative marrow transplants from related graft donors. CD4+CD25+CD127- Tregs, CD4+CD25- non-Tregs, CD4 and CD8 cells were sorted. Assay used: immunoSEQ multiplex PCR; TCRdb lists only in-frame clones, some missing. This table has 45,000 to 55,000 clones, around 93% appearing once. Trimming removed 4 bases from V and 6 bases from J, with 10 bases in between. The CDR3 has 12 amino acids. Looked up from germline, CDR1 is PRHDT and CDR2 is FYEKMQ (reference sequence). The study's findings and limits: Tregs expanded with activated donor B cells seemed most donor-specific. In tolerant patients, donor-specific Tregs outgrew total Tregs, suggesting antigen-driven expansion. Biological reproducibility was not directly addressed, but technical replication error appeared minimal.

The receptor was derived from a human patient who received a combined kidney and bone marrow transplant. Some T cells may have come from the graft donor. This specimen was CD8+ T cells from blood (PBMCs), taken 24 months after the transplant. The chain carries TRBV13 and TRBJ2-7, with D uncertain. The CDR3 nucleotides read TGTGCCAGCAGCTCCCCCCGCGGCGAGCAGTACTTC. Protein sequence: CASSSPRGEQYF.